The 20 T cell receptor beta chains reported below all come from one sample, sequenced in a study of T cell responses to AZD1222 COVID-19 vaccine. Sequencing used immunoSEQ multiplex PCR; TCRdb keeps in-frame clones, though not all of them. The sample shows some 160,000 clones, around nine tenths of them seen only once. The sample in question was peripheral blood, obtained 28 days after the second AZD1222 dose. All receptors come from an adult who received the AZD1222 COVID-19 vaccine.

V usage is TRBV12-2 and J usage is TRBJ1-5; whether TRBD1, the table's D call, matches the DNA was not checked. TRBV12-2 has pseudogene status. This CDR3 is 15 amino acids long. The CDR3 DNA follows: TGTGCAAGTCGCGCAACAGGGTATAGCAATCAGCCCCAGCATTTT. Its translation: CASRATGYSNQPQHF.

The chain employs TRBV2 and TRBJ1-6; maybe TRBD1 (5 bases). V dropped 7 bases and J dropped 9 bases, with 13 bases sitting between them. CDR1 SNHLY and CDR2 FYNNEI come from the germline V gene. This CDR3 is 13 amino acids long. CDR3: CASITAGRSPLHF. The CDR3 DNA follows: TGTGCCAGCATCACCGCAGGGCGTTCACCCCTCCACTTT.

The chain recombines TRBV6-5 with TRBJ1-1; D is possibly TRBD1 (5 bases). Per the germline V gene, CDR1 is MNHEY and CDR2 is SVGAGI. Trimming cost V 7 bases and J 0 bases, with 9 bases left between them. The CDR3 contains 13 residues. Here the CDR3 DNA reads TGTGCCAGCATATGGGGCCTGAACACTGAAGCTTTCTTT. Protein sequence: CASIWGLNTEAFF.

This chain connects TRBV30 to TRBJ1-1, with D perhaps TRBD1 (5 bases). V shed 2 bases and J shed 1 base, with 26 bases lying between them. This CDR3 comprises 19 residues. Germline V lookup: CDR1 GTSNPN, CDR2 SVGIG (reference sequence). For the CDR3, the DNA is TGTGCCTGGAGTTCTTCTCGGGGGGAGTGGAGGCTGTCGAACACTGAAGCTTTCTTT. This translates into CAWSSSRGEWRLSNTEAFF. Complete variable domain (other parts from reference TRBV30 and TRBJ1-1): SQTIHQWPATLVQPVGSPLSLECTVEGTSNPNLYWYRQAAGRGLQLLFYSVGIGQISSEVPQNLSASRPQDRQFILSSKKLLLSDSGFYLCAWSSSRGEWRLSNTEAFFGQGTRLTVV.

A note on this clone: Other DNA sequences within the sample encode an identical CDR3. The genes are TRBV7-2 and TRBJ2-3; 14 bases match TRBD2. With V trimmed by 6 bases and J by 3 bases, 5 bases remained unmatched. Germline loops: CDR1 SGHTA, CDR2 FQGNSA. The length of the CDR3 is 16 residues. CDR3 loop: CASSPRLAGGTDTQYF. In DNA form, the CDR3 reads TGTGCCAGCAGTCCCCGACTAGCGGGGGGGACAGATACGCAGTATTTT.

V usage is TRBV5-4 and J usage is TRBJ1-6, with D unclear. Trimming took off 4 bases at V and 0 bases at J, with 14 bases between the two ends. In germline, CDR1 is SGHNT, CDR2 YYREEE (reference sequence). This CDR3 region has 17 residues. As DNA, the CDR3 is TGTGCCAGCAGCCCGGACTCCCGGAGCTCCTATAATTCACCCCTCCACTTT. Encoded protein: CASSPDSRSSYNSPLHF.

The chain uses TRBV28 and TRBJ1-5; 8 bases are shared with TRBD1. The CDR3 contains 16 residues. V shed 6 bases and J 0 bases; nucleotides not matched to a gene: 7. The V gene's germline CDR1 is MDHEN and CDR2 SYDVKM. CDR3 coding DNA: TGTGCCAGCAGAGCAGGGGGCGCGGGTAGCAATCAGCCCCAGCATTTT. It yields the protein CASRAGGAGSNQPQHF.

The CDR3 region has the DNA TGTGCCAGCAGCTCCAACAGGGGGGCCACTGAAGCTTTCTTT. Translated: CASSSNRGATEAFF. V and J are TRBV7-8 and TRBJ1-1; 8 bases are shared with TRBD1. The V gene end was trimmed by 4 bases and the J gene end by 4 bases; junction bases not matched to a gene: 5. This CDR3 spans 14 amino acids. Germline V lookup: CDR1 SGHVS, CDR2 FQNEAQ.

The gene calls are TRBV12-5 and TRBJ1-5; D is undetermined. Germline V CDR1 and CDR2: LGHNT, FRNRAP. The CDR3 totals 17 residues. Trimming cost V 0 bases and J 4 bases, with 16 bases left between them. The CDR3 sequence: CASGLVVAALGNQPQHF. CDR3 nucleotides: TGTGCTAGTGGTTTGGTCGTGGCAGCTTTAGGAAATCAGCCCCAGCATTTT.

The V gene is TRBV2, the J gene TRBJ2-5, with D perhaps matching TRBD1 (5 bases). The CDR3 is made up of 13 amino acids. CDR1 is SNHLY, CDR2 FYNNEI, per germline. Trimming took off 4 bases at V and 5 bases at J, with 11 bases between the two ends. In DNA form, the CDR3 reads TGTGCCAGCAGTGGACGACAGAGGGAGACCCAGTACTTC. Translation: CASSGRQRETQYF.

The rearrangement uses TRBV7-9 and TRBJ1-6; 9 bases align to TRBD1. This CDR3 comprises 15 residues. Germline CDR1 SEHNR, CDR2 FQNEAQ (reference sequence). The J segment lost 7 bases and the V segment lost 5 bases, leaving 6 bases of the junction unmatched. Written as DNA, the CDR3 is TGTGCCAGCAGCCTAGTCGGGACAGGGAATTCACCCCTCCACTTT. This encodes CASSLVGTGNSPLHF.

This sequence joins TRBV7-8 and TRBJ2-1; 10 bases fit TRBD1. J was trimmed by 7 bases and V by 6 bases; bases with no gene match: 9. Germline V lookup: CDR1 SGHVS, CDR2 FQNEAQ. CDR3 length: 15 residues. The CDR3: CASRSGTGALNEQFF. CDR3 nucleotides: TGTGCCAGCAGGTCAGGGACAGGGGCTCTAAATGAGCAGTTCTTC.

This chain joins TRBV4-1 and TRBJ2-6; 7 positions match TRBD1. Trimming cost V 4 bases and J 0 bases; bases outside gene matches: 6. The CDR3 loop spans 17 amino acids. Germline assignment: CDR1 MGHRA and CDR2 YSYEKL. The CDR3 is CASSRDRESSGANVLTF. As DNA, the CDR3 is TGCGCCAGCAGCCGTGACAGGGAGAGCTCTGGGGCCAACGTCCTGACTTTC.

This sequence joins TRBV10-2 and TRBJ2-5, with D uncertain. The V end lost 0 bases, the J end lost 5 bases, and 13 bases lay between the germline ends. Germline CDR1 and CDR2: WSHSY and SAAADI. CDR3 length: 15 amino acids. The CDR3 loop is CASSESRGVGETQYF. CDR3 coding DNA: TGCGCCAGCAGTGAGTCGAGAGGCGTGGGGGAGACCCAGTACTTC.

J is TRBJ2-1 and V is TRBV9, with 8 bases lining up with TRBD2. The V gene end was trimmed by 4 bases and the J gene end by 8 bases; junction bases not matched to a gene: 5. Germline CDR1 is SGDLS and CDR2 is YYNGEE. The CDR3 extends over 13 amino acids. The CDR3 coding sequence is TGTGCCAGCAGCCCGCGGGGGGACGATGAGCAGTTCTTC. Protein: CASSPRGDDEQFF.

The chain has TRBV6-5 and TRBJ2-7; TRBD2 agrees at 8 bases. Germline V CDR1 and CDR2: MNHEY, SVGAGI. The CDR3 has 15 residues. Losses at the gene ends were 4 bases for V and 3 bases for J; bases not matched to a gene: 8. The CDR3 is CASSSTSGGFYEQYF. CDR3 in DNA: TGTGCCAGCAGTTCAACGAGCGGGGGCTTCTACGAGCAGTACTTC.

The genes are TRBV7-2 and TRBJ1-2; 8 bases are shared with TRBD1. The V gene's germline CDR1 is SGHTA and CDR2 FQGNSA. The CDR3 is 15 amino acids. V dropped 6 bases and J dropped 1; count of bases not matched to a gene: 7. The CDR3 DNA reads TGTGCCAGCAGGGACAGGGACAGGATTAACTATGGCTACACCTTC. The encoded protein is CASRDRDRINYGYTF.

V gene TRBV12-3 or TRBV12-4 combines with J gene TRBJ2-1, with a weak D call TRBD1 (5 bases). The CDR3 is 13 residues long. The ends were cut back, 7 bases at V and 10 bases at J, with 17 bases in the middle. As DNA, the CDR3 is TGTGCCAGCAAAGAAAGGGGATTGGGAGAGCAGTTCTTC. As protein: CASKERGLGEQFF.

The chain links TRBV6-5 to TRBJ2-1, with D possibly called TRBD1 or TRBD2 (5 bases each). The CDR3 has 14 residues. CDR1 and CDR2 (germline): MNHEY, SVGAGI. The germline V and J ends were trimmed by 2 bases and 3 bases, with 8 bases remaining between them. CDR3 amino acids: CASSYGTDYNEQFF. CDR3 sequence (DNA): TGTGCCAGCAGTTACGGGACGGACTACAATGAGCAGTTCTTC.

The gene calls are TRBV5-6 and TRBJ1-5; no firm D call. Trimming pared 4 bases from V and 11 bases from J, leaving 16 bases between. This CDR3 is built from 13 residues. In germline, CDR1 is SGHDT, CDR2 YYEEEE. CDR3 coding DNA: TGTGCCAGCAGCCCTGGACGGTCCCAGGCCCAGCATTTT. This gives the protein CASSPGRSQAQHF.